This T cell receptor (beta chain) stems from a study of T-cell memory formation after mild COVID-19. About the study: For the most part, TCR clusters were specific to one donor.

Broader study findings: Detection of some responders pre-infection suggested pre-existing cross-reactive memory T cells participated. Proof of SARS-CoV-2 specificity was absent for the second-wave clones that crested on day 37.

Looked up from germline, CDR1 is LNHNV and CDR2 is YYDKDF (reference sequence). This CDR3 comprises 11 residues. V shed 10 bases and J shed 3 bases, with 10 bases lying between them. This clonotype came up many times. The antigen is unknown. 5'RACE primed from the constant segment yielded TCR alpha and TCR beta cDNA libraries bearing sample barcodes and UMIs. TCRdb independently ran MiXCR on the 5' RACE reads; one entry per CDR3 protein. The sample yields hundreds of thousands of distinct CDR3 sequences, about a sixth seen once. The specimen sequenced was PBMCs or a T cell subset sorted from them (not recorded which). The origin of this receptor is a man aged 18 to 30 who had mild COVID-19 (a few samples of this study predate the infection). Cell type and time point are not known. The chain uses TRBV15 and TRBJ2-7; no definite D call. The CDR3, as DNA: TGTGCCAACGCCCCGGGCTACGAGCAGTACGTC. Translation: CANAPGYEQYV.